This is a list of T cell receptor beta chains from one sample in a study of siplizumab effects on memory and regulatory T cells. Produced via immunoSEQ multiplex PCR; TCRdb's table is partial and in-frame only. The sample consists of about 87,000 clones, over 80% of them appearing once. The sequencing input was Tregs sorted from blood. Receptors originate from a human donor in good health. CDR3s include the opening cysteine and the closing phenylalanine or tryptophan. A D gene is named only where the DNA matches it firmly. The listing skips clone size in some rows; elsewhere it reads once, few, many or a size class.

cdr3_nt cdr3_aa j_call v_call clone_size d_call
TGTGCCAGCAGCCGCCCCGGGACAGGGCCCTACGAGCAGTACTTC CASSRPGTGPYEQYF TRBJ2-7 TRBV14 - TRBD1
TGTGCCAGCACCCGCCTCTCCTACAATGAGCAGTTCTTC CASTRLSYNEQFF TRBJ2-1 TRBV6-1 - -
TGTGCCAGCAGCTTAGCGGGGGAAAGGACAGATACGCAGTATTTT CASSLAGERTDTQYF TRBJ2-3 TRBV7-2 - -
TGTGCCAGCAGCCCCCGGGTAGGGGGCATAACTAATGAAAAACTGTTTTTT CASSPRVGGITNEKLFF TRBJ1-4 TRBV9 - TRBD1
TGTGCCAGCTATCGAATCCAGGGTGTGGGAACCGGGGAGCTGTTTTTT CASYRIQGVGTGELFF TRBJ2-2 TRBV5-6 once -
TGTGCCAGCAGTCAAAGACAGGGAATGAACACTGAAGCTTTCTTT CASSQRQGMNTEAFF TRBJ1-1 TRBV27 - TRBD1
TGCGCCAGCAGCCCGACAGGGGCTGGCGGCTACACCTTC CASSPTGAGGYTF TRBJ1-2 TRBV5-1 - TRBD1
TGTGCCAGCAGTCCCCGGGGAGCGGGGCTTAACAATGAGCAGTTCTTC CASSPRGAGLNNEQFF TRBJ2-1 TRBV28 - TRBD2
TGTGCCATCAGTGTAGGGCCCGGGGAGCTGTTTTTT CAISVGPGELFF TRBJ2-2 TRBV10-3 - -
TGTGCCAGCAGGTACAGGGATAATGAGCAGTTCTTC CASRYRDNEQFF TRBJ2-1 TRBV7-9 once -
TGTGCCAGCAGCCCTCGGGACAGGGTAAACACTGAAGCTTTCTTT CASSPRDRVNTEAFF TRBJ1-1 TRBV13 - TRBD1
TGTGCCAGCGGGAGGACAGATGGCTACACCTTC CASGRTDGYTF TRBJ1-2 TRBV6-5 few -
TGTGCCAGCAGCGTAGGGGGGACACTACTTTATAATTCACCCCTCCACTTT CASSVGGTLLYNSPLHF TRBJ1-6 TRBV9 many -
TGTGCCAGCAGCGCATTTGGGACTAGCGGGGGGTACAATGAGCAGTTCTTC CASSAFGTSGGYNEQFF TRBJ2-1 TRBV9 - TRBD2
TGCGCCAGCAGCGAAACAGGGGCGAAAAACGGGGAGCTGTTTTTT CASSETGAKNGELFF TRBJ2-2 TRBV5-1 - TRBD1
TGTGCCAGCAGTGAAAGGAGGGATGGCTACACCTTC CASSERRDGYTF TRBJ1-2 TRBV6-1 medium-sized -